These 29 T cell receptor beta chains came from one sample sequenced in a study of blood T cell repertoires in COVID-19. Sequenced by immunoSEQ multiplex PCR; TCRdb stores in-frame clones only, minus some. This sample has 200,000 to 300,000 clones, with about 89% found just once. The material sequenced was peripheral blood. The receptor source for this set is a middle-aged man who had recovered from COVID-19.

The chain employs TRBV10-2 and TRBJ1-2; 7 bases fit TRBD1. CDR3 size: 15 residues. Per the germline V gene, CDR1 is WSHSY and CDR2 is SAAADI. V shed 3 bases, J shed 3 bases, and the junction held 7 bases outside the gene matches. The CDR3 region is CASSDYRGLDYGYTF. The CDR3 DNA reads TGCGCCAGCAGTGATTACAGGGGCCTTGACTATGGCTACACCTTC.

This rearrangement joins TRBV10-1 to TRBJ2-7; D perhaps matches TRBD2 (6 bases). Germline V gene lookup returns CDR1 WNHNN and CDR2 SYGVQD (reference sequence). The length of the CDR3 is 13 residues. The germline V and J ends were trimmed by 5 bases and 6 bases, with 14 bases remaining between them. CDR3 sequence reads: CASSFGQGGEQYF. The CDR3, as DNA: TGCGCCAGCAGTTTTGGGCAGGGAGGCGAGCAGTACTTC.

The chain joins TRBV10-3 to TRBJ2-1; possibly TRBD2 for D (6 bases). Trimming stripped 0 bases from V and 3 bases from J, with 12 bases between. Germline V lookup: CDR1 ENHRY, CDR2 SYGVKD. The CDR3 loop spans 16 amino acids. In DNA, the CDR3 is TGTGCCATCAGTGAGTCGAGTAGTAGCGGCTACAATGAGCAGTTCTTC. Amino acids: CAISESSSSGYNEQFF.

This chain joins TRBV9 and TRBJ2-3; no definite D call. Trimming cost V 3 bases and J 5 bases, with 13 bases left between them. Germline CDR1 SGDLS, CDR2 YYNGEE. The length of the CDR3 is 14 residues. CDR3 protein: CASSGQRRGDTQYF. CDR3 nucleotides: TGTGCCAGCAGCGGGCAGAGGCGAGGAGATACGCAGTATTTT.

V usage is TRBV19 and J usage is TRBJ2-6; no reliable D call. The CDR3 runs 16 residues. With 3 bases removed from V and 0 bases from J, the gap between germline ends came to 9 bases. The germline gives CDR1 LNHDA, CDR2 SQIVND (reference sequence). CDR3 nucleotide sequence: TGTGCCAGTAGTATGATTCGGAGCTCTGGGGCCAACGTCCTGACTTTC. Translating it yields CASSMIRSSGANVLTF.

The chain carries TRBV2 and TRBJ2-7, with TRBD2 as a possible D gene (5 bases). The V gene's germline CDR1 is SNHLY and CDR2 FYNNEI. The germline V and J ends were trimmed by 4 bases and 7 bases, with 14 bases remaining between them. CDR3 length: 13 residues. CDR3 amino acids: CASSVQTGEEQYF. The CDR3 DNA follows: TGTGCCAGCAGTGTGCAGACCGGGGAGGAGCAGTACTTC.

This chain joins TRBV6-2 or TRBV6-3 and TRBJ2-2, with D unclear. The germline gives CDR1 MNHEY, CDR2 SVGEGT. The CDR3 totals 13 residues. The V end lost 5 bases, the J end lost 8 bases, and 12 bases lay between the germline ends. This CDR3 is CASSRRMAGELFF. In DNA form, the CDR3 reads TGTGCCAGCAGTCGAAGAATGGCTGGGGAGCTGTTTTTT.

V is TRBV4-3 and J is TRBJ2-7; 10 nucleotides match TRBD1. The V segment lost 4 bases and the J segment 6 bases; nucleotides outside the gene matches: 9. Germline CDR1 LGHNA, CDR2 YSLEER. The CDR3 extends over 15 amino acids. The CDR3 reads CASSLLRDRGIEQYF. The DNA for the CDR3 is TGCGCCAGCAGCCTGCTCCGGGACAGGGGCATCGAGCAGTACTTC.

The sample holds many counts of this clone. The V call is TRBV6-2 or TRBV6-3, the J call TRBJ1-5; a weak D match, TRBD1 (5 bases). The CDR3 length is 14 residues. Trimming took 2 bases from V and 5 from J, leaving 10 bases between them. CDR1 and CDR2 (germline): MNHEY, SVGEGT. The CDR3 DNA reads TGTGCCAGCAGTTACCGCAGGGTGGATCAGCCCCAGCATTTT. This gives the protein CASSYRRVDQPQHF.

This rearrangement joins TRBV5-4 to TRBJ2-1, with 9 bases lining up with TRBD1. Germline assignment: CDR1 SGHNT and CDR2 YYREEE (reference sequence). J was trimmed by 7 bases and V by 4 bases; bases with no gene match: 9. The CDR3 totals 15 residues. CDR3 sequence: CASSQRTGVGNEQFF. CDR3 DNA: TGTGCCAGCAGCCAGAGGACAGGGGTAGGGAATGAGCAGTTCTTC.

The chain carries TRBV19 and TRBJ2-7; 12 bases are shared with TRBD2. J gave up 7 bases and V 4 bases, and 2 bases lay outside the gene matches. Germline CDR1 and CDR2: LNHDA and SQIVND (reference sequence). This CDR3 is 13 amino acids long. CDR3 sequence (DNA): TGTGCCAGTAGTACGCTAGCGGGGGGGGAGCAGTACTTC. It codes for CASSTLAGGEQYF.

V gene TRBV7-9 combines with J gene TRBJ1-1; D uncertain. This CDR3 region has 14 residues. The germline V and J ends were trimmed by 6 bases and 3 bases, with 14 bases remaining between them. Looked up from germline, CDR1 is SEHNR and CDR2 is FQNEAQ (reference sequence). CDR3 loop: CASSSVASDTEAFF. For the CDR3, the DNA is TGTGCCAGCAGTTCGGTCGCATCGGACACTGAAGCTTTCTTT.

This clone came up a few times. The chain carries TRBV2 and TRBJ1-2, with 8 bases fitting TRBD1. The length of the CDR3 is 14 residues. CDR1 and CDR2 from the germline V gene are SNHLY and FYNNEI. The J segment lost 5 bases and the V segment lost 1 base, leaving 3 bases of the junction unmatched. The CDR3 here is CASSEGRTGYGYTF. The DNA for the CDR3 is TGTGCCAGCAGTGAAGGGAGGACAGGGTATGGCTACACCTTC.

This clone was recorded once. V is TRBV6-5 and J is TRBJ1-5, with TRBD1 matching 7 bases. CDR1 and CDR2 from the germline V gene are MNHEY and SVGAGI. The CDR3 contains 14 residues. Trimming at V came to 8 bases and at J to 1 base, leaving 5 bases not matched to a gene. The DNA for the CDR3 is TGTGCCAGCCTCCGGGACAGAAGCAATCAGCCCCAGCATTTT. Protein product: CASLRDRSNQPQHF.

The chain carries TRBV7-2 and TRBJ1-5, with a possible D match to TRBD1 (6 bases). This CDR3 region has 15 residues. CDR1 SGHTA and CDR2 FQGNSA come from the germline V gene. V gave up 1 base and J gave up 6 bases, with 13 bases separating them. The CDR3 DNA follows: TGTGCCAGCAGCTTAGAAACAGGGTTAGGTCAGCCCCAGCATTTT. As protein: CASSLETGLGQPQHF.

V usage is TRBV3-1 (or the pseudogene TRBV3-2) and J usage is TRBJ2-1; D perhaps matches TRBD2 (5 bases). Germline V gene sequence: CDR1 LGHDT, CDR2 YNNKEL (reference sequence). CDR3 length: 13 amino acids. V shed 6 bases and J shed 8 bases, with 14 bases lying between them. The DNA for the CDR3 is TGTGCCAGCAGGCATACTAGGCAGGATGAGCAGTTCTTC. Residues: CASRHTRQDEQFF.

This clone was recorded a few times. The chain has TRBV2 and TRBJ1-4; D ambiguous. Germline CDR1 and CDR2: SNHLY and FYNNEI. V gave up 3 bases and J gave up 0 bases, with 23 bases separating them. This CDR3 has 20 amino acids. The CDR3 loop is CASSDPLLTQTSATNEKLFF. The CDR3 nucleotides are TGTGCCAGCAGTGATCCTCTATTGACACAAACTTCGGCAACTAATGAAAAACTGTTTTTT.

The rearrangement links TRBV11-2 to TRBJ1-2; D remains ambiguous. Germline values: CDR1 SGHAT, CDR2 FQNNGV. V was clipped by 1 base and J by 1 base, with 10 bases between them. The length of the CDR3 is 15 residues. CDR3 in DNA: TGTGCCAGCAGCTTAGTTGCAGGAATTAACTATGGCTACACCTTC. Translated, it gives CASSLVAGINYGYTF.

The V and J genes are TRBV9 and TRBJ1-1, with D tentatively TRBD1 (6 bases). Germline V gene sequence: CDR1 SGDLS, CDR2 YYNGEE. Trimming stripped 4 bases from V and 4 bases from J, with 14 bases between. This CDR3 comprises 14 residues. CDR3 nucleotide sequence: TGTGCCAGCAGCATTGGGGGGGCTGCCACTGAAGCTTTCTTT. This sequence encodes CASSIGGAATEAFF.

The genes are TRBV2 and TRBJ2-1; 11 positions match TRBD2. The CDR3 runs 17 residues. CDR1 SNHLY and CDR2 FYNNEI come from the germline V gene. V trimming: 5 bases; J trimming: 1 base; junction bases outside the gene matches: 7. The CDR3 sequence: CASSPNIAGGSYNEQFF. DNA of the CDR3: TGTGCCAGCAGTCCGAATATAGCGGGAGGGTCCTACAATGAGCAGTTCTTC.

The chain recombines TRBV5-6 with TRBJ2-2; TRBD1 agrees at 7 bases. The CDR3 spans 16 residues. Germline loops: CDR1 SGHDT, CDR2 YYEEEE. The V gene end was trimmed by 2 bases and the J gene end by 4 bases; junction bases not matched to a gene: 8. CDR3 in DNA: TGTGCCAGCAGCTTCGACAGGGTTCCGAGCACCGGGGAGCTGTTTTTT. It yields the protein CASSFDRVPSTGELFF.

The chain combines TRBV30 with TRBJ2-7; D is possibly TRBD1 (6 bases). Trimming took off 1 base at V and 7 bases at J, with 14 bases between the two ends. This CDR3 spans 13 amino acids. Germline assignment: CDR1 GTSNPN and CDR2 SVGIG (reference sequence). The CDR3 protein is CAWSADQTGEQYF. The DNA for the CDR3 is TGTGCCTGGAGTGCGGACCAAACAGGGGAGCAGTACTTC.

The chain joins TRBV7-2 to TRBJ2-1; 12 bases are a match to TRBD2. J gave up 2 bases and V 3 bases, and 11 bases lay outside the gene matches. CDR1 and CDR2 from the germline V gene are SGHTA and FQGNSA. This CDR3 has 19 amino acids. CDR3 in amino acids: CASSLTSGRVGTAYNEQFF. CDR3 DNA sequence: TGTGCCAGCAGCTTGACTAGCGGGAGAGTGGGGACGGCCTACAATGAGCAGTTCTTC.

In this sample, this clone turned up a few times. This sequence joins TRBV7-9 and TRBJ1-6; D is unclear. The germline V and J ends were trimmed by 2 bases and 8 bases, with 10 bases remaining between them. The length of the CDR3 is 14 residues. Per germline, CDR1 SEHNR and CDR2 FQNEAQ (reference sequence). In DNA form, the CDR3 reads TGTGCCAGCAGCTTATTGGGCACCTATTCACCCCTCCACTTT. This translates into CASSLLGTYSPLHF.

This chain uses TRBV24-1 with TRBJ2-6; 8 positions agree with TRBD1. Germline V CDR1 and CDR2: KGHDR, SFDVKD. V shed 9 bases, J shed 2 bases, and the junction held 14 bases outside the gene matches. This CDR3 contains 18 residues. CDR3 in DNA: TGTGCCACCCCTTCTCGGGGGCAGGGGGCGGCTGGGGCCAACGTCCTGACTTTC. Translation: CATPSRGQGAAGANVLTF.

The V call is TRBV29-1, the J call TRBJ2-7; tentative D call: TRBD2 (5 bases). The CDR3 runs 14 residues. Germline-derived CDR1 and CDR2 are SQVTM and ANQGSEA. V was trimmed by 2 bases and J by 5 bases, leaving 16 bases between them. The CDR3 sequence is CSVELRGGFHEQYF. The CDR3 DNA is TGCAGCGTTGAACTCCGGGGTGGGTTCCACGAGCAGTACTTC.

The rearrangement uses TRBV27 and TRBJ2-7; TRBD2 might be the D (6 bases). The germline V gene encodes CDR1 MNHEY and CDR2 SMNVEV (reference sequence). V was trimmed by 0 bases and J by 3 bases, leaving 15 bases between them. The length of the CDR3 is 16 residues. The CDR3 DNA reads TGTGCCAGCAGTTTATCGGTCCACGGGGGTCTCTACGAGCAGTACTTC. Translated: CASSLSVHGGLYEQYF.

The V call is TRBV29-1, the J call TRBJ2-7; 11 bases are a match to TRBD1. This CDR3 comprises 14 residues. Germline V gives CDR1 SQVTM, CDR2 ANQGSEA. Trimming took 6 bases from V and 9 from J; bases not matched to a gene: 13. The CDR3 here is CSVRGPDRGPGQYF. The CDR3 DNA reads as TGCAGCGTCCGAGGCCCGGACAGGGGGCCAGGGCAGTACTTC.

V and J are TRBV2 and TRBJ1-5, with 10 bases that match TRBD1. V was clipped by 6 bases and J by 2 bases; unmatched bases: 7. The CDR3 totals 16 residues. Germline V gives CDR1 SNHLY, CDR2 FYNNEI. This chain's CDR3 is CASSRRDRGRNQPQHF. CDR3 in DNA: TGTGCCAGCAGCCGCCGGGACAGGGGTCGCAATCAGCCCCAGCATTTT.